The clone carrying this T cell receptor (beta chain) has at least ten counts. Its cognate antigen is unknown. The CDR3 length is 11 residues. Trimming cost V 3 bases and J 6 bases, with 3 bases left between them. The data belong to a study of T cells after yellow fever vaccination. Study overall: SMART-Seq v4 Ultra Low Input prepared libraries from low-cell fractions.

Template-switching 5'RACE yielded the TCR cDNA; a universal primer site and UMIs were added in the process. Each CDR3 protein gets one entry after TCRdb re-called the 5' RACE reads with MiXCR. The table has fewer than 500,000 distinct CDR3 sequences, around 20% seen once. Points from the study as a whole: Peak timing came faster in the weaker secondary response, day 5 versus 15.

The TCR comes from a man in his late teens or twenties who received the YFV17D yellow fever vaccine. J is TRBJ1-5 and V is TRBV12-3 or TRBV12-4; D is undetermined. The sample consisted of PBMCs, taken before the yellow fever booster vaccination. The CDR3 sequence: CASSFGQPQHF. The CDR3 DNA follows: TGTGCCAGCAGTTTTGGTCAGCCCCAGCATTTT.